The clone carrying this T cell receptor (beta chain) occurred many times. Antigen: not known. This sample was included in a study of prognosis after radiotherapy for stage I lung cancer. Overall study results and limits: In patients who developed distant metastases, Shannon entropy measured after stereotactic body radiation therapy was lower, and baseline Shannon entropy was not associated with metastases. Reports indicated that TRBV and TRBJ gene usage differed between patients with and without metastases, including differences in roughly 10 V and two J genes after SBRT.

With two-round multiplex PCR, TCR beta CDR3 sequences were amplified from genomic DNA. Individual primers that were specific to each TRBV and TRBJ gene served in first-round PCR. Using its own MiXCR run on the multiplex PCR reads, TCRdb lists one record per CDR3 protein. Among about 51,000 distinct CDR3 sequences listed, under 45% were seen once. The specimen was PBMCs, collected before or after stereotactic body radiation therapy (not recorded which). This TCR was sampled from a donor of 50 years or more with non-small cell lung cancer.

CDR3 bases: TGTGCCAGCCTGGGGGGCGGCACTGAAGCTTTCTTT. Translation gives CASLGGGTEAFF. V and J are TRBV2 and TRBJ1-1, with D perhaps TRBD1 (6 bases). V was shortened by 8 bases and J by 4 bases, with 11 bases between the two germline ends. The CDR3 runs 12 residues. CDR1 is SNHLY, CDR2 FYNNEI, per germline.